The entry that follows covers one T cell receptor (beta chain) sequence. This CDR3 is also generated by other DNA sequences in the sample. Clones were read by immunoSEQ multiplex PCR, and TCRdb kept only the in-frame ones, dropping some. Of tens of thousands of clones detected, roughly 89% appear once; the ten largest clones hold around a tenth. This sample was taken from a study of control samples from healthy donors and cancer patients. Trimming removed 5 bases at V and 2 bases at J, with 9 bases between. The CDR3 contains 13 residues. Germline V gives CDR1 SGHTA, CDR2 FQGTGA. Sequences were obtained from PBMCs. V and J are TRBV7-3 and TRBJ2-5, with D possibly TRBD1 on 6 matching bases. This TCR was sampled from a woman aged 45-65 years with colorectal cancer. The CDR3 region is CASSGGPQETQYF. CDR3 nucleotide sequence: TGTGCCAGCAGCGGGGGCCCGCAAGAGACCCAGTACTTC.